The 27 T cell receptor beta chains reported below all come from one sample, sequenced in a study of T-cell reconstitution after alpha-beta-depleted transplantation in children. This sample's TCRbeta library carried unique molecular identifier barcodes. TCRdb re-called the PCR reads with MiXCR, one entry per CDR3 protein. The data contain a few hundred thousand distinct CDR3 sequences, 9.7% of them singletons. The sequences come from PBMCs from the stem cell graft donor, collected from the stem cell graft. Receptor source: a human donor who donated a stem cell graft to a child with SCID.

There are many counts of this clonotype. This chain joins TRBV24-1 and TRBJ1-2, with no clear D. Germline V CDR1 and CDR2: KGHDR, SFDVKD. This CDR3 is 13 amino acids long. The germline V and J ends were trimmed by 3 bases and 8 bases, with 12 bases remaining between them. As DNA, the CDR3 is TGTGCCACCAGTGATCCATACTCGGGGGGCTACACCTTC. Translation: CATSDPYSGGYTF.

Many counts were recorded for this clonotype. The J gene is TRBJ1-6, the V gene TRBV12-3 or TRBV12-4, with a possible D match to TRBD1 (5 bases). Trimming stripped 5 bases from V and 2 bases from J, with 13 bases between. The CDR3 loop spans 16 amino acids. CDR3 residues: CASSPDSSTYNSPLHF. The CDR3 DNA sequence: TGTGCCAGCAGTCCAGACAGTAGCACCTATAATTCACCCCTCCACTTT.

This clonotype was recorded many times. The gene calls are TRBV7-9 and TRBJ1-1; possible D gene TRBD1, 6 bases. CDR3 length: 15 residues. V was clipped by 6 bases and J by 1 base, with 15 bases between them. Germline V gene data show CDR1 as SEHNR and CDR2 as FQNEAQ (reference sequence). CDR3 residues: CASSPLGGKNTEAFF. The CDR3 bases are TGTGCCAGCAGTCCCCTTGGGGGCAAGAACACTGAAGCTTTCTTT.

This clonotype was detected ten times or more. This chain's CDR3 is CSAQRGGQSDTQYF. For the CDR3, the DNA is TGCAGTGCTCAGCGGGGGGGCCAGTCAGATACGCAGTATTTT. This chain connects TRBV20-1 to TRBJ2-3, with 10 bases matching TRBD2. The J segment lost 4 bases and the V segment lost 5 bases, leaving 6 bases of the junction unmatched. Germline CDR1 reads DFQATT; CDR2 reads SNEGSKA (reference sequence). The CDR3 runs to 14 residues.

This clonotype was found many times. This CDR3 is CASSRKTGDTEAFF. In nucleotides, the CDR3 is TGCGCCAGCAGCCGTAAAACAGGGGACACTGAAGCTTTCTTT. The chain couples TRBV5-1 to TRBJ1-1; the match to TRBD1 covers 7 bases. In germline, CDR1 is SGHRS, CDR2 YFSETQ. Unmatched junction bases numbered 6, after V lost 4 bases and J lost 3 bases. The CDR3 length is 14 residues.

This sequence joins TRBV5-1 and TRBJ1-5; 9 nucleotides align to TRBD1. CDR1 and CDR2 from the germline V gene are SGHRS and YFSETQ. The CDR3 is 16 amino acids. The V segment lost 0 bases and the J segment 3 bases; nucleotides outside the gene matches: 4. This CDR3 reads CASSLGGTGINQPQHF. CDR3 sequence (DNA): TGCGCCAGCAGCTTGGGGGGGACAGGGATCAATCAGCCCCAGCATTTT.

On this clonotype: Without the conserved terminal phenylalanine or tryptophan, this CDR3 likely stems from a read error. The chain has TRBV10-1 and TRBJ2-6; D uncertain. CDR1 is WNHNN and CDR2 is SYGVQD in the germline V gene (reference sequence). Trimming took 0 bases from V and 4 from J, leaving 7 bases between them. The length of the CDR3 is 15 residues. The CDR3, as DNA: TGCGCCAGCAGTGAGTCGGGCACCGGGGCCAACGTCCTGACTCTC. Residues: CASSESGTGANVLTL.

This clonotype has ten or more counts. In nucleotides, the CDR3 is TGCGCCAGCAGCTTGTACGGGACCCCCACAGATACGCAGTATTTT. Amino acids: CASSLYGTPTDTQYF. The V call is TRBV5-1, the J call TRBJ2-3; D might be TRBD1 or TRBD2, each matching 5 bases. V was clipped by 1 base and J by 2 bases, with 11 bases between them. The germline gives CDR1 SGHRS, CDR2 YFSETQ. This CDR3 comprises 15 residues.

This clonotype was seen at least ten times. This chain joins TRBV5-1 and TRBJ2-5, with 7 positions matching TRBD1. The CDR3 loop spans 14 amino acids. The ends lost 0 bases at V and 2 bases at J; junction bases unmatched: 1. CDR1 SGHRS and CDR2 YFSETQ come from the germline V gene. CDR3 in DNA: TGCGCCAGCAGCTTGGACAGGGGACAAGAGACCCAGTACTTC. Translated, it gives CASSLDRGQETQYF.

This clonotype has ten or more counts. The chain recombines TRBV4-1 with TRBJ2-2; TRBD1 aligns across 9 bases. V trimming: 6 bases; J trimming: 6 bases; junction bases outside the gene matches: 5. The germline CDR1 and CDR2 sequences are MGHRA and YSYEKL. There are 14 residues in the CDR3. CDR3 bases: TGCGCCAGCAGTCCCGGGACAGGGCCCGGGGAGCTGTTTTTT. Protein product: CASSPGTGPGELFF.

This clonotype was recorded many times. The CDR3 sequence: CASSVLDSSYNEQFF. CDR3 nucleotide sequence: TGTGCCAGCAGCGTACTAGACAGCTCCTACAATGAGCAGTTCTTC. The J gene is TRBJ2-1, the V gene TRBV9; possible D gene TRBD1, 5 bases. The CDR3 has 15 residues. Germline V gene sequence: CDR1 SGDLS, CDR2 YYNGEE. V was trimmed by 1 base and J by 0 bases, leaving 8 bases between them.

This clonotype occurred many times. The chain is built from TRBV5-1 and TRBJ2-3; D is perhaps TRBD1 (5 bases). CDR1 and CDR2 from the germline V gene are SGHRS and YFSETQ. Trimming left V 2 bases short and J 4 bases short, with 11 bases between. The CDR3 has 14 residues. The CDR3 loop is CASSFLSGSDTQYF. CDR3 nucleotide sequence: TGCGCCAGCAGCTTTCTTTCAGGGTCAGATACGCAGTATTTT. The whole variable domain, filled in from reference TRBV5-1 and TRBJ2-3, reads KAGVTQTPRYLIKTRGQQVTLSCSPISGHRSVSWYQQTPGQGLQFLFEYFSETQRNKGNFPGRFSGRQFSNSRSEMNVSTLELGDSALYLCASSFLSGSDTQYFGPGTRLTVL.

This clonotype came up many times. The V call is TRBV2, the J call TRBJ2-1, with D possibly matching TRBD1 (6 bases). CDR1 is SNHLY and CDR2 is FYNNEI in the germline V gene. CDR3 length: 16 residues. Trimming removed 5 bases at V and 0 bases at J, with 14 bases between. The CDR3 spells CASSRRDITSYNEQFF. In DNA, the CDR3 is TGTGCCAGCAGTCGAAGGGACATTACCTCCTACAATGAGCAGTTCTTC. Full variable domain (rest looked up from reference TRBV2 and TRBJ2-1): EPEVTQTPSHQVTQMGQEVILRCVPISNHLYFYWYRQILGQKVEFLVSFYNNEISEKSEIFDDQFSVERPDGSNFTLKIRSTKLEDSAMYFCASSRRDITSYNEQFFGPGTRLTVL.

This clonotype was recorded at least ten times. The V call is TRBV20-1, the J call TRBJ2-1; 11 bases match TRBD2. The CDR3 loop spans 14 amino acids. Trimming removed 5 bases from V and 4 bases from J; junction bases left unmatched: 4. Germline CDR1 and CDR2: DFQATT and SNEGSKA (reference sequence). The CDR3 protein is CSARRTSGYNEQFF. The CDR3 DNA reads TGCAGTGCTCGAAGGACTAGCGGGTACAATGAGCAGTTCTTC.

This clonotype was seen many times. V gene TRBV6-5 combines with J gene TRBJ2-4, with TRBD1 as a possible D gene (6 bases). The CDR3 consists of 16 residues. Trimming left V 6 bases short and J 2 bases short, with 17 bases between. Germline CDR1 is MNHEY and CDR2 is SVGAGI. CDR3 amino acids: CASSQQGQKTKNIQYF. CDR3 DNA sequence: TGTGCCAGCAGCCAACAGGGACAAAAAACCAAAAACATTCAGTACTTC.

This clonotype was counted many times. The chain joins TRBV6-5 to TRBJ1-1, with no clear D. The V end lost 9 bases, the J end lost 4 bases, and 12 bases lay between the germline ends. CDR1 is MNHEY and CDR2 is SVGAGI in the germline V gene. The CDR3 runs 12 residues. The CDR3 reads CASVGQTTEAFF. The CDR3 nucleotides are TGTGCCAGTGTAGGGCAGACCACTGAAGCTTTCTTT.

This clonotype has ten or more counts. The CDR3 DNA reads TGTGCCAGCAGCGACACAGATACGCAGTATTTT. This gives the protein CASSDTDTQYF. V gene TRBV7-9 combines with J gene TRBJ2-3, with no clear D. From germline, CDR1 is SEHNR and CDR2 FQNEAQ (reference sequence). Trimming removed 5 bases at V and 2 bases at J, with 2 bases between. CDR3 length: 11 amino acids.

This clonotype was observed many times. The rearrangement uses TRBV7-9 and TRBJ2-3; D gene uncertain. CDR1 is SEHNR and CDR2 is FQNEAQ in the germline V gene (reference sequence). This CDR3 has 13 residues. Trimming removed 4 bases from V and 2 bases from J, with 7 bases in between. The DNA for the CDR3 is TGTGCCAGCAGCTCGACCAACACAGATACGCAGTATTTT. Translation gives CASSSTNTDTQYF. Full variable domain (rest looked up from reference TRBV7-9 and TRBJ2-3): DTGVSQNPRHKITKRGQNVTFRCDPISEHNRLYWYRQTLGQGPEFLTYFQNEAQLEKSRLLSDRFSAERPKGSFSTLEIQRTEQGDSAMYLCASSSTNTDTQYFGPGTRLTVL.

There are many counts of this clonotype. This chain joins TRBV19 and TRBJ2-3; 8 nucleotides agree with TRBD1. V dropped 7 bases and J dropped 1; count of bases not matched to a gene: 1. CDR1 and CDR2 (germline): LNHDA, SQIVND (reference sequence). This CDR3 is built from 13 residues. CDR3 sequence: CASKGQGTDTQYF. In DNA, the CDR3 is TGTGCCAGTAAGGGACAGGGCACAGATACGCAGTATTTT. Full variable domain (missing parts from reference TRBV19 and TRBJ2-3): DGGITQSPKYLFRKEGQNVTLSCEQNLNHDAMYWYRQDPGQGLRLIYYSQIVNDFQKGDIAEGYSVSREKKESFPLTVTSAQKNPTAFYLCASKGQGTDTQYFGPGTRLTVL.

This clonotype was detected ten times or more. The chain combines TRBV10-1 with TRBJ2-7; D is uncertain. Germline V gene sequence: CDR1 WNHNN, CDR2 SYGVQD (reference sequence). The CDR3 has 12 amino acids. The V end lost 3 bases, the J end lost 2 bases, and 5 bases lay between the germline ends. In DNA form, the CDR3 reads TGCGCCAGCAGTGACCGGACCTACGAGCAGTACTTC. Translation gives CASSDRTYEQYF.

The V and J genes are TRBV5-1 and TRBJ2-5; D not resolved. Germline V CDR1 and CDR2: SGHRS, YFSETQ. The CDR3 covers 12 residues. The germline V and J ends were trimmed by 2 bases and 4 bases, with 6 bases remaining between them. The CDR3 region is CASSFGLETQYF. The CDR3 bases are TGCGCCAGCAGCTTTGGTTTAGAGACCCAGTACTTC.

This clonotype was found many times. The gene calls are TRBV12-3 or TRBV12-4 and TRBJ1-5; D unresolved. CDR3 length: 13 amino acids. V was clipped by 6 bases and J by 3 bases, with 9 bases between them. The CDR3 DNA follows: TGTGCCAGCAGGCGGGATCTCAATCAGCCCCAGCATTTT. Amino acid sequence: CASRRDLNQPQHF.

This clonotype was seen at least ten times. This rearrangement joins TRBV5-1 to TRBJ1-1, with TRBD1 identical over 7 bases. CDR1 and CDR2 from the germline V gene are SGHRS and YFSETQ. The CDR3 has 14 amino acids. V gave up 4 bases and J gave up 9 bases; unmatched junction bases: 12. The CDR3 spells CASSNSRTGHQAFF. The CDR3 bases are TGCGCCAGCAGCAATTCACGGACAGGACATCAAGCTTTCTTT.

Remarks on this clonotype: A much larger clone sits a single nucleotide away, making a read error possible. The chain recombines TRBV11-2 with TRBJ1-1; D uncertain. The CDR3 totals 14 residues. V was trimmed by 2 bases and J by 1 base, leaving 8 bases between them. Germline CDR1 SGHAT, CDR2 FQNNGV. The CDR3 is CASSLQIPNTEAFF. DNA for the CDR3: TGTGCCAGCAGCTTACAGATTCCGAACACTGAAGCTTTCTTT.

This clonotype was counted ten times or more. The chain couples TRBV7-7 to TRBJ2-7; weak D call: TRBD2 (5 bases). There are 13 residues in the CDR3. The germline V gene has CDR1 SSHAT and CDR2 FNYEAQ (reference sequence). V lost 5 bases, J lost 3 bases, and 11 bases lay in between. CDR3 bases: TGTGCCAGCAGCCTTGGACGGGGCTACGAGCAGTACTTC. Amino acid sequence: CASSLGRGYEQYF.

The chain employs TRBV12-5 and TRBJ1-6; TRBD1 aligns across 9 bases. Germline CDR1 reads LGHNT; CDR2 reads FRNRAP. J gave up 7 bases and V 1 base, and 2 bases lay outside the gene matches. CDR3 size: 15 residues. The CDR3 DNA reads as TGTGCTAGTGGTTTGGGGGACAGGGCCAATTCACCCCTCCACTTT. Translation gives CASGLGDRANSPLHF.

A few counts support this clonotype. The chain employs TRBV6-1 and TRBJ1-1, with TRBD1 matching 7 bases. The CDR3 spans 15 residues. J gave up 0 bases and V 3 bases, and 4 bases lay outside the gene matches. CDR1 and CDR2 (germline): MNHNS, SASEGT. The CDR3 reads CASSERQGVNTEAFF. CDR3 DNA: TGTGCCAGCAGTGAGCGACAGGGCGTGAACACTGAAGCTTTCTTT.